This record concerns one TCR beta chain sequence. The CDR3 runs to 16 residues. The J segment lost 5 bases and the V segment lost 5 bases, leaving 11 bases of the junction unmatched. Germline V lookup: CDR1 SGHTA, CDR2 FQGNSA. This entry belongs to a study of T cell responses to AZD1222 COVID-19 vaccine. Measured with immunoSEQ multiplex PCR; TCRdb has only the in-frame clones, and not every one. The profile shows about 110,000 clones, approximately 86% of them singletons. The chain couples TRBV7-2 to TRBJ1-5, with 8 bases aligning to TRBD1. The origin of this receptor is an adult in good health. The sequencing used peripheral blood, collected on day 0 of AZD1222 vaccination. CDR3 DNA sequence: TGTGCCAGCAGCAGCAGGACAGGGTCGACCGATCAGCCCCAGCATTTT. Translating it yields CASSSRTGSTDQPQHF.